These T cell receptor beta chains were read from a single sample in a study of response to subunit inactivated influenza vaccine. One entry per CDR3 protein results from TCRdb running MiXCR on the RT-PCR reads. The table has about 650,000 distinct CDR3 sequences, approximately 14% seen once. Source: PBMCs from blood, taken 11 to 12 days after vaccination. The receptors stem from a middle-aged man who received an inactivated influenza vaccine. Both conserved end residues are part of each CDR3. The D gene is left open where the match is weak. Clone size, where shown, is once, few, many, or a class for clones that have expanded.

abundance	v_gene	d_gene	j_gene	len	CDR3aa	CDR3nt
.	TRBV4-1	.	TRBJ1-4	15	CASSQVLTTNEKLFF	TGCGCCAGCAGCCAAGTTTTAACAACTAATGAAAAACTGTTTTTT
many	TRBV7-9	.	TRBJ2-7	14	CASNRDVSSYEQYF	TGTGCCAGCAACCGGGACGTAAGCTCCTACGAGCAGTACTTC
few	TRBV7-2	.	TRBJ2-7	14	CASSLEARTSEQYF	TGTGCCAGCAGCTTAGAGGCGCGTACGAGCGAGCAGTACTTC
.	TRBV4-2	.	TRBJ2-3	16	CASSQGIGRGTDTQYF	TGTGCCAGCAGCCAAGGCATCGGGAGAGGCACAGATACGCAGTATTTT
.	TRBV15	.	TRBJ1-1	14	CATSRASGNTEAFF	TGTGCCACCAGCAGAGCTTCGGGGAACACTGAAGCTTTCTTT
many	TRBV10-3	TRBD2	TRBJ2-1	16	CAISELASSPSDEQFF	TGTGCCATCAGTGAACTAGCGTCCTCACCGAGTGATGAGCAGTTCTTC
few	TRBV5-4	.	TRBJ2-4	15	CASSLQGLTKNIQYF	TGTGCCAGCAGCTTACAGGGACTAACCAAAAACATTCAGTACTTC
.	TRBV12-3/TRBV12-4	TRBD1	TRBJ2-1	13	CASRRQGDNEQFF	TGTGCCAGCCGAAGACAGGGTGATAATGAGCAGTTCTTC
.	TRBV5-5	.	TRBJ2-4	13	CASSSDTKNIQYF	TGTGCCAGCAGCTCCGACACCAAAAACATTCAGTACTTC
.	TRBV7-8	.	TRBJ2-2	18	CASSLSRASLVGAGELFF	TGTGCCAGCAGCTTATCGAGGGCCTCCCTAGTTGGGGCCGGGGAGCTGTTTTTT
.	TRBV5-4	.	TRBJ2-7	13	CASSEQVEYEQYF	TGTGCCAGCAGTGAACAGGTTGAATACGAGCAGTACTTC
few	TRBV14	.	TRBJ2-7	14	CASSQVGGSGEQYF	TGTGCCAGCAGCCAAGTCGGGGGTTCTGGGGAGCAGTACTTC
many	TRBV4-2	.	TRBJ2-7	16	CASSQVSSGRAYEQYF	TGTGCCAGCAGCCAAGTATCCTCCGGCCGAGCCTACGAGCAGTACTTC
.	TRBV28	TRBD2	TRBJ2-1	16	CASSSLIAGEYNEQFF	TGTGCCAGCAGCTCCCTTATAGCGGGGGAATACAATGAGCAGTTCTTC
.	TRBV7-8	.	TRBJ2-6	18	CASSLITMAGTGANVLTF	TGTGCCAGCAGCTTAATAACGATGGCAGGGACTGGGGCCAACGTCCTGACTTTC
few	TRBV10-3	TRBD2	TRBJ2-1	13	CAILRGAGGEQFF	TGTGCCATCCTCCGGGGAGCGGGGGGGGAGCAGTTCTTC
few	TRBV4-2	.	TRBJ1-4	15	CASSQIQGSDEKLFF	TGTGCCAGCAGCCAGATACAGGGATCGGATGAAAAACTGTTTTTT